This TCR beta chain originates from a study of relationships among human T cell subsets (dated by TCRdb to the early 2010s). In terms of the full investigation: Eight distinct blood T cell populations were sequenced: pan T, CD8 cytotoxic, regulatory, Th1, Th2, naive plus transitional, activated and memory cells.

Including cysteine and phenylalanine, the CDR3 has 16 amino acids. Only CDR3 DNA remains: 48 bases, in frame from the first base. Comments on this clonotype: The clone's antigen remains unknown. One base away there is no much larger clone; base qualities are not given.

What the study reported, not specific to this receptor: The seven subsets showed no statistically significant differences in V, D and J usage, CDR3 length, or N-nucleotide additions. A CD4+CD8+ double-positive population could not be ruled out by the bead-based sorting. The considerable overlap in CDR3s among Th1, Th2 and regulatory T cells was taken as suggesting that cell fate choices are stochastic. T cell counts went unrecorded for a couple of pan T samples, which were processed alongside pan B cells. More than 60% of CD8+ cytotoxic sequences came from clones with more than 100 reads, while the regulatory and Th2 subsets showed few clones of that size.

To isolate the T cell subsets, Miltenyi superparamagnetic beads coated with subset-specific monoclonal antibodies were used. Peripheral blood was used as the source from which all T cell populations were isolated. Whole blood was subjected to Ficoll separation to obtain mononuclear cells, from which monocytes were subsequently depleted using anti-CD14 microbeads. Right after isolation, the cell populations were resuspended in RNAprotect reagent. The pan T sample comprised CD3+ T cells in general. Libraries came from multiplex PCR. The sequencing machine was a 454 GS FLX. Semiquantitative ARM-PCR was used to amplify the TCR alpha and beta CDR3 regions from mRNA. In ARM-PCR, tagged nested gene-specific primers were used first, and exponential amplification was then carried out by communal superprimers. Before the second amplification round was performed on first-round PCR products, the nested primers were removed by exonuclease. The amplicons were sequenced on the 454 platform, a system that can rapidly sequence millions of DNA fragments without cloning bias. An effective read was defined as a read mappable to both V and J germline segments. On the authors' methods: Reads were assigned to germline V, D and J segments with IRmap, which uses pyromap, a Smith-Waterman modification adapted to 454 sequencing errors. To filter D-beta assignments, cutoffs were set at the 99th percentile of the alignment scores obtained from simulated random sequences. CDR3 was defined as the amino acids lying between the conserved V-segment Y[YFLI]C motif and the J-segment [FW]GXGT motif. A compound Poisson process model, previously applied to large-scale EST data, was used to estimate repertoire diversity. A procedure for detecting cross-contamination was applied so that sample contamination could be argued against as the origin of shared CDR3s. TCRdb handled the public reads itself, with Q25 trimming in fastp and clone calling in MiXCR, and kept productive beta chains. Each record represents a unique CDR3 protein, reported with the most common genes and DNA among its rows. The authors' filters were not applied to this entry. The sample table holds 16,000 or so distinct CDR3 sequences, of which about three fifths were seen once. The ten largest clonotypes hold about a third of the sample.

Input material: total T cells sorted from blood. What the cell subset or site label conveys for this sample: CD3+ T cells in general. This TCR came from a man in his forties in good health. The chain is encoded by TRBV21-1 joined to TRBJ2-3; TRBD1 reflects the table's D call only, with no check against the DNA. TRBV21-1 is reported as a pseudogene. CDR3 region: CASSETRDRGPDTQYF. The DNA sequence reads TGTGCCAGCAGCGAGACCCGGGACAGGGGGCCAGATACGCAGTATTTT.